This is a list of T cell receptor beta chains from one sample in a study of vaccination and CD4 T cells after COVID-19. TCRdb processed the PCR reads anew with MiXCR; each CDR3 protein has one entry. The table lists approximately 15,000 distinct CDR3 sequences, about 40% of them singletons. Their cognate antigens are unknown. Material for sequencing was cultured CD4+ T cells from blood. Source of these receptors: a human donor with COVID-19. CDR3s include the opening cysteine and the closing phenylalanine or tryptophan. D genes are given only for firm matches. Clone size is shown for a subset of rows, as once, few, many or a class of expanded clone.

d_call	clone_size	j_call	v_call	cdr3_nt	cdr3_aa
NA	NA	TRBJ1-5	TRBV6-2/TRBV6-3	TGTGCCAGCAGTTACTCGGACGCTGGCAATCAGCCCCAGCATTTT	CASSYSDAGNQPQHF
NA	NA	TRBJ2-7	TRBV9	TGTGCCAGCAGCGTAGCGGGACAAACCATCTACGAGCAGTACTTC	CASSVAGQTIYEQYF
NA	NA	TRBJ1-5	TRBV7-2	TGTGCCAGCAGCCTAAGTGGGGGTCAGCCCCAGCATTTT	CASSLSGGQPQHF
NA	NA	TRBJ1-1	TRBV4-1	TGCGCCAGCAGCCAACAGACAGGAACTGAAGCTTTCTTT	CASSQQTGTEAFF
NA	few	TRBJ2-7	TRBV7-9	TGTGCCAGCAGCTTAGCGAAAGGCGAGCAGTACTTC	CASSLAKGEQYF
NA	few	TRBJ1-2	TRBV12-3/TRBV12-4	TGTGCCAGCAGGTCTCAGGGAAAAGGCTATGGCTACACCTTC	CASRSQGKGYGYTF
NA	NA	TRBJ1-3	TRBV2	TGTGCCAGCACGATCTCTGGAAACACCATATATTTT	CASTISGNTIYF
NA	few	TRBJ2-1	TRBV20-1	TGCAGTGCTAGCCTTGTAATGGGGCAGAACAATGAGCAGTTCTTC	CSASLVMGQNNEQFF
NA	NA	TRBJ2-4	TRBV15	TGTGCCACCAGCAGAGGGAGTGAACTAGCCAAAAACATTCAGTACTTC	CATSRGSELAKNIQYF
NA	NA	TRBJ2-5	TRBV7-9	TGTGCCAGCGGGGTCGAGACCCAGTACTTC	CASGVETQYF
TRBD1	NA	TRBJ1-1	TRBV6-1	TGTGCCAGCAGTAAACGGGGGGACAGGGGGCCGGGAGCTTTCTTT	CASSKRGDRGPGAFF
NA	few	TRBJ2-3	TRBV20-1	TGCAGTGCTAGTAGCGGACGCACAGATACGCAGTATTTT	CSASSGRTDTQYF
NA	NA	TRBJ2-1	TRBV20-1	TGCAGTGCTAGCGCGGGATTGACCTCCTACAATGAGCAGTTCTTC	CSASAGLTSYNEQFF
NA	few	TRBJ2-5	TRBV27	TGTGCCAGCAGTGGGGGGGGCGCGGGAGAGACCCAGTACTTC	CASSGGGAGETQYF
NA	NA	TRBJ2-5	TRBV4-2	TGTGCCAGCAGCCAAGGTGTCAGGGGGGAAGAGACCCAGTACTTC	CASSQGVRGEETQYF
NA	few	TRBJ1-3	TRBV7-6	TGTGCCAGCAGCTTAGAAGGGGCTATTCTTGCTGGAAACACCATATATTTT	CASSLEGAILAGNTIYF
NA	NA	TRBJ2-1	TRBV11-3	TGTGCCAGCAGCTCCAATGAGCAGTTCTTC	CASSSNEQFF
TRBD2	NA	TRBJ2-1	TRBV20-1	TGCAGTGCTAGTTGGGCTAGCGGTCCTTCCTACAATGAGCAGTTCTTC	CSASWASGPSYNEQFF
NA	NA	TRBJ1-2	TRBV12-3/TRBV12-4	TGTGCCAGCAGTTTAAGTGGCAGTCCCTATGGCTACACCTTC	CASSLSGSPYGYTF
NA	few	TRBJ2-7	TRBV6-5	TGTGCCAGCAGTTATGGGGCCCAGGTCTACGAGCAGTACTTC	CASSYGAQVYEQYF
TRBD1	medium-sized	TRBJ1-5	TRBV20-1	TGCAGTGCATGGAGGGGGACAGGGGGCACGGGCAATCAGCCCCAGCATTTT	CSAWRGTGGTGNQPQHF
NA	few	TRBJ1-3	TRBV20-1	TGCAGTGCTAGAGATAGGGGAGGGGGAAGCTCTGGAAACACCATATATTTT	CSARDRGGGSSGNTIYF
NA	NA	TRBJ2-5	TRBV6-1	TGTGCCAGCAGTGGGGGGGTTCAAGAGACCCAGTACTTC	CASSGGVQETQYF
NA	NA	TRBJ1-2	TRBV6-5	TGTGCCAGCAGTTCCACGGGGGACTATGGCTACACCTTC	CASSSTGDYGYTF
NA	NA	TRBJ2-4	TRBV15	TGTGCCACCAGCAGAGGAACAGACAATCTAGCCAAAAGCATTCAGTACTTC	CATSRGTDNLAKSIQYF
TRBD1	NA	TRBJ1-1	TRBV6-1	TGTGCCAGCACGGGACAGGGGAGGAGTACTGAAGCTTTCTTT	CASTGQGRSTEAFF
NA	NA	TRBJ1-4	TRBV6-1	TGTGCCAGCAGGGCCCAGGGCTACGAAAAACTGTTTTTT	CASRAQGYEKLFF
TRBD1	NA	TRBJ2-6	TRBV6-5	TGTGCCAGCAGTTACGGGGACAGGGCCGCTGGGGCCAACGTCCTGACTTTC	CASSYGDRAAGANVLTF
NA	few	TRBJ2-3	TRBV11-2	TGTGCCAGCAGCTTGCCCCAAGGAGGGCAGTATTTT	CASSLPQGGQYF
TRBD1	medium-sized	TRBJ1-2	TRBV7-9	TGTGCCAGCAGCTTAATGGGACAGGCCTATGGCTACACCTTC	CASSLMGQAYGYTF
NA	NA	TRBJ1-1	TRBV11-2	TGTGCCAGCAGCTTGGGGGGTGGAGGGGCCACTGAAGCTTTCTTT	CASSLGGGGATEAFF
NA	NA	TRBJ2-2	TRBV7-8	TGTGCCAGCAGCTTTGTGGGGGGGCCCGCCGGGGAGCTGTTTTTT	CASSFVGGPAGELFF
NA	NA	TRBJ1-1	TRBV2	TGTGCCAGCAGTGAAAGGCAGGGGAACACTGAAGCTTTCTTT	CASSERQGNTEAFF
TRBD1	NA	TRBJ2-2	TRBV6-2/TRBV6-3	TGTGCCAGCAGTACGACAGGGAAACGAACCGGGGAGCTGTTTTTT	CASSTTGKRTGELFF
NA	NA	TRBJ2-1	TRBV6-4	TGTGCCAGCAGTGCGGGGGGCGGATACAATGAGCAGTTCTTC	CASSAGGGYNEQFF
NA	NA	TRBJ2-7	TRBV7-2	TGTGCCAGCAGCTTAGGCGGGGCTTCCTACGAGCAGTACTTC	CASSLGGASYEQYF
NA	NA	TRBJ1-1	TRBV29-1	TGCAGCGTTGTGACTCTAAGGGGAACTGAAGCTTTCTTT	CSVVTLRGTEAFF
NA	few	TRBJ1-1	TRBV20-1	TGCAGTGCTAGAGATGAGGGGAGGTCTGAAGCTTTCTTT	CSARDEGRSEAFF
NA	NA	TRBJ2-2	TRBV28	TGTGCCAGCAGTTTCCACGACAGGAACACCGGGGAGCTGTTTTTT	CASSFHDRNTGELFF
NA	NA	TRBJ1-1	TRBV6-5	TGTGCCAGCAGTTACTCTACAGGGACGGTGGTGAACACTGAAGCTTTCTTT	CASSYSTGTVVNTEAFF